Here is one TCR beta chain with its context. Autoimmune disease history or systemic immunosuppression was exclusionary. This sample stems from a study of OX40 agonist ivuxolimab in advanced cancers. Turning to the study itself: With ivuxolimab, an agonistic anti-OX40 (CD134) antibody, patients were treated.

V was pared by 3 bases and J by 4 bases, with 5 bases of the junction left unmatched. Germline CDR1 is SQVTM and CDR2 is ANQGSEA. This CDR3 spans 15 amino acids. The assay was immunoSEQ multiplex PCR, and TCRdb's table has in-frame clones only and misses some. Among about 55,000 clones, roughly 84% were seen once, and the ten largest hold around 4.6%. Source: CD4+ or CD8+ T cells sorted from blood, taken in a trial of the OX40 agonist ivuxolimab. The TCR comes from an adult with an advanced solid tumor such as melanoma, head and neck, liver or kidney cancer. The chain joins TRBV29-1 to TRBJ2-7, with TRBD2 matching over 14 bases. The CDR3 is CSVEGLAGVGYEQYF. The CDR3 DNA sequence: TGCAGCGTTGAGGGACTAGCGGGAGTGGGTTACGAGCAGTACTTC.